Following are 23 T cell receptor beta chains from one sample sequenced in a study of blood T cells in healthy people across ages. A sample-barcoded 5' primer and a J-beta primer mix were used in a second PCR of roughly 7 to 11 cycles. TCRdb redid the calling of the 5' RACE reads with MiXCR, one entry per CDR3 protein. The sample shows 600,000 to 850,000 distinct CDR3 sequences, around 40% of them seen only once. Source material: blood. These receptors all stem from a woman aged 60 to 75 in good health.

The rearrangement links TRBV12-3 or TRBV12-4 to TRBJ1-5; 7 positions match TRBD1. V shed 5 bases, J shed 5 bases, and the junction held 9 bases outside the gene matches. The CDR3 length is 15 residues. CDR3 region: CASSENRDSDQPQHF. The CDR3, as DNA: TGTGCCAGCAGTGAAAACCGGGACAGTGATCAGCCCCAGCATTTT.

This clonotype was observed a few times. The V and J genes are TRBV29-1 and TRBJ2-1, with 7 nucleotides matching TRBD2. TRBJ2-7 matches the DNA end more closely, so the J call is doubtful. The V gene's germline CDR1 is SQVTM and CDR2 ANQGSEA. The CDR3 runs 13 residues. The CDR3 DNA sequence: TGCAGCGGGCGGGGGTTCTCCTACAATGAGCAGTACTTC. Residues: CSGRGFSYNEQYF.

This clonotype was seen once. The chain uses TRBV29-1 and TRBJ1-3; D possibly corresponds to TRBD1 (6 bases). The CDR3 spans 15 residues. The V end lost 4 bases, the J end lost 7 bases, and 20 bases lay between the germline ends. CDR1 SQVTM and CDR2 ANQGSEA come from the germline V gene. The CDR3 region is CSVGGSRIGGNTIYF. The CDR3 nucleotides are TGCAGCGTTGGCGGCAGCCGAATAGGGGGGAACACCATATATTTT.

CDR3 sequence reads: CASSLGQGKQETQYF. Written as DNA, the CDR3 is TGCGCCAGCAGCTTGGGACAGGGAAAGCAAGAGACCCAGTACTTC. V gene TRBV5-1 combines with J gene TRBJ2-5; 7 bases are a match to TRBD1. Looked up from germline, CDR1 is SGHRS and CDR2 is YFSETQ. With V trimmed by 0 bases and J by 2 bases, 4 bases remained unmatched. This CDR3 contains 15 residues. Complete variable domain (other parts from reference TRBV5-1 and TRBJ2-5): KAGVTQTPRYLIKTRGQQVTLSCSPISGHRSVSWYQQTPGQGLQFLFEYFSETQRNKGNFPGRFSGRQFSNSRSEMNVSTLELGDSALYLCASSLGQGKQETQYFGPGTRLLVL.

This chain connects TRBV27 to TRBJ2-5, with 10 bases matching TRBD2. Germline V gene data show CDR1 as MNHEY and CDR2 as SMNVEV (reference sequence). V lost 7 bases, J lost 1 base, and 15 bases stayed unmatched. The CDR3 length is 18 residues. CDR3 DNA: TGTGCCAGCAAGGACTCTAGCGGGAGTCTATGGGGCCAAGAGACCCAGTACTTC. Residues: CASKDSSGSLWGQETQYF.

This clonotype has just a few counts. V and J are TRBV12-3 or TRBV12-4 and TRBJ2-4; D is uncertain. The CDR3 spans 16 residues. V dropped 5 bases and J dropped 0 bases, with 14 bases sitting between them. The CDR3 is CASSRSPGLAKNIQYF. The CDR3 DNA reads TGTGCCAGCAGTCGTTCTCCTGGGCTAGCCAAAAACATTCAGTACTTC.

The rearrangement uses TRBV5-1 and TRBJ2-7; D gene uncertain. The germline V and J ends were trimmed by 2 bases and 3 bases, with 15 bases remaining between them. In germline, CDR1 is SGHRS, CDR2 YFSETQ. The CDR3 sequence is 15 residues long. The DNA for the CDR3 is TGCGCCAGCAGCTTAGTGGGCAAGGGTAGCTACGAGCAGTACTTC. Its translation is CASSLVGKGSYEQYF.

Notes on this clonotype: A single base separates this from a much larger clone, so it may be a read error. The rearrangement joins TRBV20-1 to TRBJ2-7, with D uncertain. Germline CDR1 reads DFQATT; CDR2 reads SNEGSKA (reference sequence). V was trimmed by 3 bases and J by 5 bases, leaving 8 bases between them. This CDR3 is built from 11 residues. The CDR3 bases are TGCAGTGCTAGCGATGGAAACGAGCAGTACTTC. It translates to CSASDGNEQYF.

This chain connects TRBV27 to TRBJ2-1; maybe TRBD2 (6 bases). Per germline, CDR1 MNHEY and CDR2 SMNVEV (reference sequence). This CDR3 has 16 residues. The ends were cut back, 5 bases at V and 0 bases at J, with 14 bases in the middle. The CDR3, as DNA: TGTGCCAGCAGTGCAAACCTGGGGGGCTCCTACAATGAGCAGTTCTTC. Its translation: CASSANLGGSYNEQFF.

CDR3 amino acids: CASSYSRGSDYGYTF. The CDR3 nucleotides are TGTGCCAGCAGTTACTCGCGCGGATCTGACTATGGCTACACCTTC. The chain links TRBV6-5 to TRBJ1-2; no definite D call. In germline, CDR1 is MNHEY, CDR2 SVGAGI. This CDR3 is 15 amino acids long. Trimming took off 0 bases at V and 3 bases at J, with 11 bases between the two ends.

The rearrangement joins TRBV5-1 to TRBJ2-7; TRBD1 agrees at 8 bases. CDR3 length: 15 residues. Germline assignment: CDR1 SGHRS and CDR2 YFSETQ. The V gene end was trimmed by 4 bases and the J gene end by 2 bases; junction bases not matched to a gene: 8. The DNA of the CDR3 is TGCGCCAGCAGCGGTCCGAGACAGGGGCCCTACGAGCAGTACTTC. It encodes CASSGPRQGPYEQYF.

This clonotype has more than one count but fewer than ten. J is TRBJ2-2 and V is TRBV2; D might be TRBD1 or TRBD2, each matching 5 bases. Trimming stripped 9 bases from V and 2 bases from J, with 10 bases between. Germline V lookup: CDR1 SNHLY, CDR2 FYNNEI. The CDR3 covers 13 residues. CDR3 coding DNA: TGTGCCAGTCTTCGGGACAACACCGGGGAGCTGTTTTTT. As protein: CASLRDNTGELFF.

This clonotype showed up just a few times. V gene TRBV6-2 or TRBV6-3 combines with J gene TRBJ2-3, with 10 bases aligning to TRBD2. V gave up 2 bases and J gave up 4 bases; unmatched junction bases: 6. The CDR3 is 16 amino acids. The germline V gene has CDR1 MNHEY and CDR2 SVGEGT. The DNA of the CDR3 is TGTGCCAGCAGTTACATGCCTAGCGGGGGCGCAGATACGCAGTATTTT. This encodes CASSYMPSGGADTQYF.

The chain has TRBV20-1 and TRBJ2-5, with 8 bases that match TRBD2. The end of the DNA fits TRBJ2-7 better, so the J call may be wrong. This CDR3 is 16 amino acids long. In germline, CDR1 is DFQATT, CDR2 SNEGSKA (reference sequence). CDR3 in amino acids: CSARDWMRTSGGEQYF. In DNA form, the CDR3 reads TGCAGTGCTAGAGATTGGATGAGAACTAGCGGAGGCGAGCAGTACTTC.

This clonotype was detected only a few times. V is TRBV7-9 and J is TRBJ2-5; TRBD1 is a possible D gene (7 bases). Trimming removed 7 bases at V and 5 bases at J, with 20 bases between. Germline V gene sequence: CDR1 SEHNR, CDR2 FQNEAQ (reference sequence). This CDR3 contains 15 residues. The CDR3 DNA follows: TGTGCCAGCAACCCAGACGGCGGGACAGTGGAGACCCAGTACTTC. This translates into CASNPDGGTVETQYF. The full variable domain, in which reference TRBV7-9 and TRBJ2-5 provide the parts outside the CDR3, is DTGVSQNPRHKITKRGQNVTFRCDPISEHNRLYWYRQTLGQGPEFLTYFQNEAQLEKSRLLSDRFSAERPKGSFSTLEIQRTEQGDSAMYLCASNPDGGTVETQYFGPGTRLLVL.

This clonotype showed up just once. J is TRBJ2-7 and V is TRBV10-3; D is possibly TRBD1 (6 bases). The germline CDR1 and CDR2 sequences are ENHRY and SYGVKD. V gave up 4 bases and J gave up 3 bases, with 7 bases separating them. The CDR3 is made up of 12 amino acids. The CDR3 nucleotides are TGTGCCATCAGTGGACAGGACTACGAGCAGTACTTC. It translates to CAISGQDYEQYF.

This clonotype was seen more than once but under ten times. The CDR3 is CASSLGQGNNSPLHF. In DNA form, the CDR3 reads TGCGCCAGCAGCTTGGGGCAGGGGAATAATTCACCCCTCCACTTT. This sequence joins TRBV5-1 and TRBJ1-6; a weak D match, TRBD1 (6 bases). V dropped 0 bases and J dropped 5 bases, with 9 bases sitting between them. The CDR3 has 15 amino acids. The germline gives CDR1 SGHRS, CDR2 YFSETQ. Supplemented by reference TRBV5-1 and TRBJ1-6, the full variable domain reads KAGVTQTPRYLIKTRGQQVTLSCSPISGHRSVSWYQQTPGQGLQFLFEYFSETQRNKGNFPGRFSGRQFSNSRSEMNVSTLELGDSALYLCASSLGQGNNSPLHFGNGTRLTVT.

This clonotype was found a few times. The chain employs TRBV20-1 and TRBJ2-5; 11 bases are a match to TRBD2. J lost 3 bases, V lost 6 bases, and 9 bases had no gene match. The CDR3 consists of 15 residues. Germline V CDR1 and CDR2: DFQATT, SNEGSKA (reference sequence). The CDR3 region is CSAPIAGGPKETQYF. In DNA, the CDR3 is TGCAGTGCCCCGATAGCGGGGGGGCCCAAAGAGACCCAGTACTTC.

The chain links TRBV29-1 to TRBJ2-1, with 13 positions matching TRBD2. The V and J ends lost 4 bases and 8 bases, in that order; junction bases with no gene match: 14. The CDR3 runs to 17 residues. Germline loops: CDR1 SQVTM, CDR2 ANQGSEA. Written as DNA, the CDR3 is TGCAGCGTTGTGGGACTAGCGGGAATCCTGGCGGTCTATGAGCAGTTCTTC. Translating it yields CSVVGLAGILAVYEQFF.

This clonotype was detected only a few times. DNA of the CDR3: TGTGCCAGCAGCTCGCTCACTAGCGGCTTATACGAGCAGTACTTC. This gives the protein CASSSLTSGLYEQYF. The V call is TRBV7-9, the J call TRBJ2-7, with 8 bases matching TRBD2. Trimming took 4 bases from V and 4 from J; bases not matched to a gene: 9. CDR1 is SEHNR, CDR2 FQNEAQ, per germline (reference sequence). The CDR3 has 15 residues.

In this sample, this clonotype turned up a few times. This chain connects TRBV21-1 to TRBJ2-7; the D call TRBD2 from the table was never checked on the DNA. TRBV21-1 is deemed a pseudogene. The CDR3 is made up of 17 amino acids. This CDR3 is CASSKIGASGRAYEQYF. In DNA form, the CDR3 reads TGTGCCAGCAGCAAAATTGGGGCTAGCGGGAGGGCGTACGAGCAGTACTTC.

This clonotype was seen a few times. CDR3 sequence: CASSVMTGRNQETQYF. For the CDR3, the DNA is TGTGCCAGCAGCGTCATGACGGGTCGTAACCAAGAGACCCAGTACTTC. V is TRBV9 and J is TRBJ2-5; D unclear. Between the trimmed V and J ends, which lost 2 bases and 0 bases, there was a span of 14 bases. The CDR3 has 16 amino acids. Germline assignment: CDR1 SGDLS and CDR2 YYNGEE.

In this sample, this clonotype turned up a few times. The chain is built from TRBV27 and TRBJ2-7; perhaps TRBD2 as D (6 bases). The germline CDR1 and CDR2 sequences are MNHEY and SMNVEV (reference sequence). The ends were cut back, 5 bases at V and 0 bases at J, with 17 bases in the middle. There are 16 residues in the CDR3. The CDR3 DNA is TGTGCCAGCAGTATTGAAGGCGGGGCTAGCTCCTACGAGCAGTACTTC. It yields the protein CASSIEGGASSYEQYF.